This T cell receptor (beta chain) was recorded in a study of graft-versus-host responses after intestinal transplantation (dated by TCRdb to 2020 to 2023). Regarding the study in general: Multivisceral, liver-intestinal, or isolated intestinal transplants were received by the recipients. After intestinal transplantation, graft-versus-host and host-versus-graft alloreactive T cell clones were followed in the graft, circulation and bone marrow using bulk TCR-beta CDR3 sequencing. A peak of at least 4% donor T cells among recipient peripheral blood mononuclear cells was the definition used for donor T cell macrochimerism. Alloreactive clones were identified by sequencing pre-transplant mixed lymphocyte reaction products and comparing these products with unstimulated pre-transplant donor and recipient T cells. Of the 20 to 25 intestinal transplant recipients enrolled in the cohort, one of whom was a retransplant, a few patients without pretransplant specimens were excluded. Rather than going through the commercial service, samples from a few later patients were sequenced in-house on an Illumina MiSeq and processed with MiXCR. Every recipient was given anti-thymocyte globulin induction, followed by approximately 3 years of maintenance tacrolimus and steroids. Findings and caveats that apply to the study as a whole: GvH clones were found in recipient bone marrow, and some of the GvH clones appeared earlier in ileal mucosa or blood, which is consistent with an intestinal mucosal origin. The relatively low number and heterogeneity of intestinal transplant patients limited the conclusions. Early after transplant, peak levels of circulating GvH clones were found to be associated with declines in HvG clones. High GvH to HvG T cell clonal ratios were observed in the allografts of patients with donor T cell macrochimerism.

Taken from cysteine to phenylalanine, the CDR3 has 14 residues. The retained sequence is limited to the CDR3, 42 bases, with the frame set at the first base. Trimming accounts for 5 bases at V and 10 bases at J, while the number of junction bases matched to no gene is 7. Looking up the germline V gene (reference sequence) yields CDR1 SGHNT and CDR2 YYREEE. Per the publication, the time point label means: cells obtained before transplantation from donor or recipient. CD3+CD4+ and CD3+CD8+ populations were FACS-sorted from unstimulated pre-transplant donor and recipient cells taken from spleen or lymph nodes. Libraries were made using the immunoSEQ multiplex PCR assay. For most patients, genomic DNA was isolated with the Qiagen DNeasy Blood and Tissue Kit and shipped frozen to Adaptive Biotechnologies for TCR sequencing. For most patients, genomic DNA was subjected to high-throughput TCR-beta CDR3 sequencing by Adaptive Biotechnologies. In the paper's pipeline: TCR sequencing data for approximately 19 patients were retrieved from Adaptive's ImmunoSEQ software; three other patients were processed with MiXCR and VDJtools. To correct CD4 versus CD8 sorting errors, sequences present in both subsets at a frequency ratio below 5:1 were removed. CDR3 nucleotide sequences shared by donor and recipient were removed because the origin of these sequences could not be assigned. At least 2-fold expansion over unstimulated cells and a minimum CFSE-low frequency of 0.002% (template counts) or 0.001% (read counts) were required for clones to be classified as alloreactive. Clones detected in sequenced pre-transplant spleen, lymph node, or MLR CFSE-low populations of the donor or recipient were defined as mappable. Cumulative frequency of alloreactive clones was calculated as a percentage of all sequences weighted by copy number. Drawn from immuneACCESS, this table holds only the in-frame rearrangements with V and J called that TCRdb kept. Clones are partly lost; checked studies trace under half to an unresolved V gene and leave the rest unexplained. From that table come the V and J calls and clone size; the DNA was used to work out D and trimming. Present in this sample are around 110,000 clones, approximately 90% of which were seen just once. The ten top clones hold approximately 0.18% of the sample.

A remark on this clone: The antigen this receptor binds is unknown. No quality values exist for individual bases; no much larger clone is one base distant.

The sequence joins TRBV5-4 to TRBJ1-6; a stretch of 9 junction bases matches TRBD1. The specimen was unstimulated CD4+ T cells sorted from spleen or lymph node cells, collected before intestinal transplant. This sequence was found in a human donor who received an intestinal transplant. CDR3 sequence: CASSWDRDRSPLHF. The sequence in DNA is TGTGCCAGCAGTTGGGACAGGGATCGGTCACCCCTCCACTTT.